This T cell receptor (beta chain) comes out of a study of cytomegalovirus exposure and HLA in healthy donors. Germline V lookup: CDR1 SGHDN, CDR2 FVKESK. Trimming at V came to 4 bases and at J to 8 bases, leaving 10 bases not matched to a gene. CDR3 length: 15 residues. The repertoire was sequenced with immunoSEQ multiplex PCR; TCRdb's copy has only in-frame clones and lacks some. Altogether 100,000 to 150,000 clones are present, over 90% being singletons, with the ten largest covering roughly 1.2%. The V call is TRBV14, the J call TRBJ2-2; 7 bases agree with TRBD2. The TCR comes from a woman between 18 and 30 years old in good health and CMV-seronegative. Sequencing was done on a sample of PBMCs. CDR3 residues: CASSLLARGEGELFF. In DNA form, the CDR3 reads TGTGCCAGCAGCCTACTAGCGAGAGGGGAAGGGGAGCTGTTTTTT.